The 23 T cell receptor beta chains below were found in one sample sequenced in a study of OX40 agonist ivuxolimab in advanced cancers. TCRdb's table, derived via immunoSEQ multiplex PCR, lists solely in-frame clones and lacks some. The sample has tens of thousands of clones; under 85% are singletons. The input for sequencing was CD4+ or CD8+ T cells sorted from blood, taken in a trial of the OX40 agonist ivuxolimab. The receptors originated from an adult with an advanced solid tumor such as melanoma, head and neck, liver or kidney cancer.

V gene TRBV5-1 combines with J gene TRBJ2-5; 8 bases are a match to TRBD2. There are 15 residues in the CDR3. From germline, CDR1 is SGHRS and CDR2 YFSETQ. The V segment lost 0 bases and the J segment 3 bases; nucleotides outside the gene matches: 4. In DNA, the CDR3 is TGCGCCAGCAGCTTGGGCCCGGGGGGGGAAGAGACCCAGTACTTC. Amino acid sequence: CASSLGPGGEETQYF.

CDR3 in amino acids: CASSLPGTEQYF. CDR3 sequence (DNA): TGTGCCAGCAGCTTGCCCGGGACAGAGCAGTACTTC. This chain uses TRBV5-6 with TRBJ2-7, with a weak D call TRBD1 (6 bases). V gave up 1 base and J gave up 7 bases, with 9 bases separating them. There are 12 residues in the CDR3. CDR1 is SGHDT and CDR2 is YYEEEE in the germline V gene.

The chain has TRBV7-8 and TRBJ1-2; D is unresolved. V was pared by 5 bases and J by 4 bases, with 14 bases between. From germline, CDR1 is SGHVS and CDR2 FQNEAQ. This CDR3 contains 14 residues. This CDR3 reads CASSHTRLLYGYTF. CDR3 coding DNA: TGTGCCAGCAGCCACACCAGGCTACTCTATGGCTACACCTTC.

The gene calls are TRBV15 and TRBJ2-1, with TRBD2 identical over 8 bases. Germline V gene sequence: CDR1 LNHNV, CDR2 YYDKDF (reference sequence). The CDR3 runs to 17 residues. The J segment lost 7 bases and the V segment lost 0 bases, leaving 11 bases of the junction unmatched. The CDR3 nucleotides read TGTGCCACCAGCAGAGATAAAACCAGGGCGGGGGGAAATGAGCAGTTCTTC. This translates into CATSRDKTRAGGNEQFF.

This clone was detected only once. The chain is built from TRBV28 and TRBJ2-3, with D unresolved. Germline-derived CDR1 and CDR2 are MDHEN and SYDVKM. The CDR3 contains 13 residues. V lost 6 bases and J 2 bases, leaving 9 bases between the germline ends. The CDR3 loop is CASSLGNTDTQYF. The CDR3 region has the DNA TGTGCCAGCAGCTTAGGGAACACAGATACGCAGTATTTT.

This chain connects TRBV4-2 to TRBJ2-5, with 11 bases identical to TRBD2. Germline CDR1 and CDR2: LGHNA and YNFKEQ. The CDR3 has 16 residues. J was trimmed by 5 bases and V by 1 base; bases with no gene match: 6. CDR3 DNA: TGTGCCAGCAGCCAAGGGGTAGCGGGGGGGCATGAGACCCAGTACTTC. Encoded protein: CASSQGVAGGHETQYF.

This rearrangement joins TRBV5-4 to TRBJ2-7, with D unresolved. V shed 2 bases and J shed 1 base, with 7 bases lying between them. The CDR3 has 13 residues. Germline V gives CDR1 SGHNT, CDR2 YYREEE (reference sequence). CDR3 loop: CASSFTESYEQYF. Written as DNA, the CDR3 is TGTGCCAGCAGCTTTACAGAGTCCTACGAGCAGTACTTC.

This chain uses TRBV9 with TRBJ2-3; no reliable D call. Germline V gene lookup returns CDR1 SGDLS and CDR2 YYNGEE. V was trimmed by 4 bases and J by 4 bases, leaving 13 bases between them. The CDR3 contains 14 residues. The CDR3 DNA is TGTGCCAGCAGCATAGGGCCACACCCAGATACGCAGTATTTT. Its protein product is CASSIGPHPDTQYF. Supplemented by reference TRBV9 and TRBJ2-3, the full variable domain reads DSGVTQTPKHLITATGQRVTLRCSPRSGDLSVYWYQQSLDQGLQFLIQYYNGEERAKGNILERFSAQQFPDLHSELNLSSLELGDSALYFCASSIGPHPDTQYFGPGTRLTVL.

The chain couples TRBV19 to TRBJ1-6, with 8 bases matching TRBD1. The germline V gene has CDR1 LNHDA and CDR2 SQIVND (reference sequence). The CDR3 is 15 amino acids. J gave up 6 bases and V 3 bases, and 4 bases lay outside the gene matches. CDR3 amino acids: CASSMGTGGNSPLHF. The DNA for the CDR3 is TGTGCCAGTAGTATGGGGACAGGCGGTAATTCACCCCTCCACTTT.

The genes are TRBV2 and TRBJ1-4, with D tentatively TRBD1 (6 bases). This CDR3 comprises 14 residues. V lost 5 bases to trimming and J lost 5 bases, with 12 bases between them. Germline V gene lookup returns CDR1 SNHLY and CDR2 FYNNEI. The CDR3 is CASSSGTNNEKLFF. The CDR3 DNA is TGTGCCAGCAGTTCCGGGACAAACAATGAAAAACTGTTTTTT.

The chain recombines TRBV27 with TRBJ2-5, with 7 nucleotides matching TRBD1. There are 14 residues in the CDR3. V dropped 9 bases and J dropped 2; count of bases not matched to a gene: 9. In germline, CDR1 is MNHEY, CDR2 SMNVEV (reference sequence). The CDR3 sequence: CASNRQGPQETQYF. Written as DNA, the CDR3 is TGTGCCAGTAATCGACAGGGACCGCAAGAGACCCAGTACTTC.

The J gene is TRBJ2-5, the V gene TRBV5-1; the D is unclear. Per the germline V gene, CDR1 is SGHRS and CDR2 is YFSETQ. This CDR3 comprises 14 residues. Trimming pared 2 bases from V and 3 bases from J, leaving 11 bases between. CDR3 bases: TGCGCCAGCAGCTTAGCTGGCACCGAAGAGACCCAGTACTTC. Amino acids: CASSLAGTEETQYF.

The V call is TRBV5-4, the J call TRBJ2-3; TRBD2 is a possible D gene (5 bases). Germline CDR1 and CDR2: SGHNT and YYREEE (reference sequence). V lost 0 bases and J 8 bases, leaving 16 bases between the germline ends. This CDR3 contains 15 residues. The chain's CDR3 is CASSLGSVDSGTQYF. The CDR3 nucleotides are TGTGCCAGCAGCTTGGGGTCCGTGGACTCGGGTACGCAGTATTTT.

V usage is TRBV7-2 and J usage is TRBJ2-7; D perhaps matches TRBD1 (7 bases). The length of the CDR3 is 15 residues. Trimming left V 5 bases short and J 4 bases short, with 18 bases between. Germline CDR1 and CDR2: SGHTA and FQGNSA. CDR3 coding DNA: TGTGCCAGCAGCGGAGCGGGCGCAGGGGGTTACGAGCAGTACTTC. Its protein is CASSGAGAGGYEQYF.

The chain has TRBV7-2 and TRBJ2-7, with 12 bases lining up with TRBD1. CDR3 length: 16 residues. Germline trimming cut 0 bases from V and 3 bases from J; bases unmatched to any gene: 3. Looked up from germline, CDR1 is SGHTA and CDR2 is FQGNSA. This CDR3 is CASSLAGTGGVYEQYF. CDR3 bases: TGTGCCAGCAGCTTAGCCGGGACAGGGGGCGTCTACGAGCAGTACTTC.

Only one count was recorded for this clone. The rearrangement uses TRBV7-6 and TRBJ2-1; D might be TRBD1 (6 bases). The germline V gene encodes CDR1 SGHVS and CDR2 FNYEAQ. Trimming took 0 bases from V and 0 from J, leaving 15 bases between them. This CDR3 comprises 18 residues. The chain's CDR3 is CASSLAADGQSSYNEQFF. The CDR3 nucleotides are TGTGCCAGCAGCTTAGCGGCGGACGGACAGAGCTCCTACAATGAGCAGTTCTTC.

Here the CDR3 DNA reads TGTGCCAGTAGTCCGGACAGGGAGAACTATGGCTACACCTTC. Translated: CASSPDRENYGYTF. This chain links TRBV19 with TRBJ1-2; 8 bases map to TRBD1. The CDR3 totals 14 residues. CDR1 is LNHDA and CDR2 is SQIVND in the germline V gene (reference sequence). Trimming removed 5 bases from V and 2 bases from J; junction bases left unmatched: 4.

This sequence joins TRBV30 and TRBJ1-1, with 8 positions matching TRBD1. Looked up from germline, CDR1 is GTSNPN and CDR2 is SVGIG (reference sequence). The CDR3 is made up of 14 amino acids. Trimming cost V 3 bases and J 3 bases; bases outside gene matches: 6. Written as DNA, the CDR3 is TGTGCCTGGAGCGAGCAGACAGGGGACACTGAAGCTTTCTTT. Translated: CAWSEQTGDTEAFF.

This chain uses TRBV27 with TRBJ2-5; no definite D call. V was trimmed by 5 bases and J by 0 bases, leaving 13 bases between them. CDR1 and CDR2 from the germline V gene are MNHEY and SMNVEV (reference sequence). The CDR3 spans 15 residues. The CDR3 coding sequence is TGTGCCAGCAGTCCGGGCCCCACGGACCAAGAGACCCAGTACTTC. It yields the protein CASSPGPTDQETQYF.

The chain couples TRBV5-1 to TRBJ2-2; 10 bases align to TRBD2. CDR3 length equals 16 residues. V trimming: 0 bases; J trimming: 5 bases; junction bases outside the gene matches: 4. Germline V CDR1 and CDR2: SGHRS, YFSETQ. CDR3 bases: TGCGCCAGCAGCTTGGCGGCTAGCGGGGGAACCGGGGAGCTGTTTTTT. Protein: CASSLAASGGTGELFF.

V is TRBV2 and J is TRBJ1-5; D remains unclear. V was clipped by 7 bases and J by 1 base, with 11 bases between them. The CDR3 loop spans 14 amino acids. Germline V gives CDR1 SNHLY, CDR2 FYNNEI. The CDR3 spells CASKNRGSNQPQHF. The CDR3 nucleotides are TGTGCCAGCAAAAATCGAGGGAGCAATCAGCCCCAGCATTTT.

V is TRBV25-1 and J is TRBJ2-7; D call uncertain. V lost 1 base to trimming and J lost 7 bases, with 5 bases between them. The CDR3 extends over 11 amino acids. The germline V gene has CDR1 MGHDK and CDR2 SYGVNS. CDR3 DNA: TGTGCCAGCAGTGAATTTCGGGAGCAGTACTTC. Amino acid sequence: CASSEFREQYF.

This clone was seen once. V and J are TRBV7-3 and TRBJ2-5; no definite D call. V was clipped by 2 bases and J by 5 bases, with 9 bases between them. The CDR3 contains 13 residues. Germline CDR1 is SGHTA and CDR2 is FQGTGA. The CDR3 region has the DNA TGTGCCAGCAGCTTAGCCGGACCGGAGACCCAGTACTTC. This codes for CASSLAGPETQYF.